This T cell receptor beta chain was recorded in a study of blood T cell repertoires in COVID-19. Whole-study context: PBMCs, B-cell-depleted T cells, or T cells provided the cDNA or gDNA that made up the material.

Repertoires were generated with immunoSEQ multiplex PCR, while TCRdb's copy carries only in-frame clones and drops some. The sample includes about 140,000 clones, around 82% of them seen just once. Germline CDR1 and CDR2: ENHRY and SYGVKD. Trimming removed 9 bases from V and 1 base from J, with 7 bases in between. The CDR3 is 12 amino acids. The sample taken for sequencing was peripheral blood. The chain carries TRBV10-3 and TRBJ2-1; D is possibly TRBD1 (5 bases). This clonotype was obtained from a woman aged 60-70 years with acute or convalescent COVID-19. The chain's CDR3 is CAIQESYNEQFF. The DNA of the CDR3 is TGTGCCATACAGGAGTCCTACAATGAGCAGTTCTTC.